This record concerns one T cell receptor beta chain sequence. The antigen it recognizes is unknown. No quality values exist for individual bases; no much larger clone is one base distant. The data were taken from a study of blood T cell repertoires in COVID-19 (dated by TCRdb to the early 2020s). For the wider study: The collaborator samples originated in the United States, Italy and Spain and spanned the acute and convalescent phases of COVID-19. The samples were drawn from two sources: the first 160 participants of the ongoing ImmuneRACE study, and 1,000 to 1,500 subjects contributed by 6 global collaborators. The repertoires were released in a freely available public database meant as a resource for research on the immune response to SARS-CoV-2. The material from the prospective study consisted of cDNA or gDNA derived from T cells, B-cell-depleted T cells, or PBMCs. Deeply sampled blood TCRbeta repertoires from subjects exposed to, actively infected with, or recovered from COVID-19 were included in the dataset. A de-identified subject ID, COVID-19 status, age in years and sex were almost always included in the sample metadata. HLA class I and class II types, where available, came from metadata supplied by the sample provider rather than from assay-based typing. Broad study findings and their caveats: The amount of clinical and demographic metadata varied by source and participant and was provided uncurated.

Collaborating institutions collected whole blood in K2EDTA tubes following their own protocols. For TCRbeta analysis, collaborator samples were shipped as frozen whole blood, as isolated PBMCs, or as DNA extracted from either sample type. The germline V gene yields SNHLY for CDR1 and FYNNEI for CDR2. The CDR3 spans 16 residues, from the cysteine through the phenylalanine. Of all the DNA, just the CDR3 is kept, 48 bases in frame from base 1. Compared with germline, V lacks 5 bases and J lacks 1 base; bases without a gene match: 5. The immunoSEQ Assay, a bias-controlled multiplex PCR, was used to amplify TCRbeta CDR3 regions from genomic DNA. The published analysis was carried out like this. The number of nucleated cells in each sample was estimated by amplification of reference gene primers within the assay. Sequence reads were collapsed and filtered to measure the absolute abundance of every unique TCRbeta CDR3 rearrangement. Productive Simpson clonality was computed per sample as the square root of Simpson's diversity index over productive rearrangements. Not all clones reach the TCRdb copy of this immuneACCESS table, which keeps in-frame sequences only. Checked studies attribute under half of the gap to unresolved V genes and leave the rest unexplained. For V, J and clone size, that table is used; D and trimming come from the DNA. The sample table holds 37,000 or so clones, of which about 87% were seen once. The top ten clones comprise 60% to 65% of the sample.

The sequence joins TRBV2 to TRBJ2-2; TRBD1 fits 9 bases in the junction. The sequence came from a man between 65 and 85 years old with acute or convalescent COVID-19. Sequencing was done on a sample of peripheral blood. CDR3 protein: CASSPGQGMNTGELFF. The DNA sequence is TGTGCCAGCAGTCCTGGACAGGGGATGAACACCGGGGAGCTGTTTTTT.